One sample yielded the 20 T cell receptor beta chains listed below, sequenced in a study of blood T cell repertoires in COVID-19. Assay used: immunoSEQ multiplex PCR; TCRdb lists only in-frame clones, some missing. The table records about 250,000 clones, 75% to 90% of them present only once. The sequenced sample was PBMCs or T cells enriched from blood (not recorded which). These receptors were taken from a woman in her thirties or forties who had been exposed to COVID-19.

The chain joins TRBV9 to TRBJ2-1; a weak D match, TRBD1 (5 bases). Germline CDR1 and CDR2: SGDLS and YYNGEE. With 1 base removed from V and 5 bases from J, the gap between germline ends came to 10 bases. There are 14 residues in the CDR3. CDR3 in DNA: TGTGCCAGCAGCGTACAGGTGGGGCACAATGAGCAGTTCTTC. Its translation: CASSVQVGHNEQFF.

The chain employs TRBV7-2 and TRBJ2-1; the D is unclear. Trimming cost V 3 bases and J 6 bases, with 12 bases left between them. CDR3 length: 14 amino acids. Germline CDR1 SGHTA, CDR2 FQGNSA. CDR3 sequence: CASSFFKRLNEQFF. CDR3 DNA sequence: TGTGCCAGCAGCTTTTTTAAGCGCCTCAATGAGCAGTTCTTC.

This clone occurred a few times. The chain carries TRBV10-1 and TRBJ1-2; TRBD1 agrees at 7 bases. This CDR3 has 14 residues. Germline CDR1 reads WNHNN; CDR2 reads SYGVQD (reference sequence). The V segment lost 6 bases and the J segment 4 bases; nucleotides outside the gene matches: 8. The CDR3 region has the DNA TGCGCCAGCAGGCCGGGACAGAGCTCCTATGGCTACACCTTC. Translated: CASRPGQSSYGYTF.

The V gene is TRBV27, the J gene TRBJ1-4, with TRBD1 identical over 8 bases. The length of the CDR3 is 14 residues. The ends lost 6 bases at V and 6 bases at J; junction bases unmatched: 6. CDR1 and CDR2 (germline): MNHEY, SMNVEV (reference sequence). In DNA, the CDR3 is TGTGCCAGCAGACTGGACAGGGTAGATGAAAAACTGTTTTTT. This sequence encodes CASRLDRVDEKLFF.

In its sample, this clone was seen once. The chain joins TRBV19 to TRBJ1-2; TRBD1 might be the D (6 bases). In germline, CDR1 is LNHDA, CDR2 SQIVND (reference sequence). V was clipped by 5 bases and J by 2 bases, with 18 bases between them. This CDR3 spans 16 amino acids. The CDR3 sequence: CASSPGASPLNYGYTF. In DNA, the CDR3 is TGTGCCAGTAGTCCAGGGGCCTCCCCTCTAAACTATGGCTACACCTTC.

The rearrangement uses TRBV5-1 and TRBJ2-7; TRBD1 aligns across 9 bases. The germline V gene has CDR1 SGHRS and CDR2 YFSETQ. The trim removed 2 bases at V and 6 bases at J, leaving 6 bases unmatched. This CDR3 spans 14 amino acids. The CDR3 bases are TGCGCCAGCAGCTTCGGGACAGGGTCACCCGAGCAGTACTTC. This codes for CASSFGTGSPEQYF.

The chain uses TRBV24-1 and TRBJ2-1; the match to TRBD1 covers 8 bases. Germline values: CDR1 KGHDR, CDR2 SFDVKD. With 8 bases clipped from V and 5 bases from J, the junction kept 4 bases outside the gene matches. This CDR3 has 13 amino acids. The CDR3 nucleotides read TGTGCCACCACAGGGGGCCCAAACAATGAGCAGTTCTTC. This codes for CATTGGPNNEQFF.

This chain uses TRBV18 with TRBJ2-1; TRBD2 matches at 7 bases. Per germline, CDR1 KGHSH and CDR2 LQKENI. The CDR3 has 17 residues. V was clipped by 1 base and J by 0 bases; unmatched bases: 6. The CDR3 here is CASSPRDGRGSYNEQFF. The CDR3 bases are TGTGCCAGCTCACCACGGGATGGGAGGGGCTCCTACAATGAGCAGTTCTTC.

The chain employs TRBV7-6 and TRBJ2-7; D unresolved. The CDR3 covers 14 residues. With 1 base removed from V and 1 base from J, the gap between germline ends came to 8 bases. Germline V gene data show CDR1 as SGHVS and CDR2 as FNYEAQ. The chain's CDR3 is CASSLEEASYEQYF. The CDR3, as DNA: TGTGCCAGCAGCTTAGAAGAGGCATCCTACGAGCAGTACTTC.

This clone was seen only a few times. One end of the junction varies from germline; a read error may be responsible. The V call is TRBV5-1, the J call TRBJ2-1; a possible D gene is TRBD2 (5 bases). Germline assignment: CDR1 SGHRS and CDR2 YFSETQ. The CDR3 runs to 13 residues. The chain's CDR3 is CASSLDGNYEQFF. In nucleotides, the CDR3 is TGTGCCAGCAGCTTGGACGGGAATTATGAGCAGTTCTTC.

The CDR3 loop is CASSQSLNWGGNQPQHF. Written as DNA, the CDR3 is TGTGCCAGTAGCCAAAGCTTAAATTGGGGGGGCAATCAGCCCCAGCATTTT. The J gene is TRBJ1-5, the V gene TRBV19; D possibly corresponds to TRBD1 (5 bases). V was pared by 6 bases and J by 2 bases, with 20 bases between. The CDR3 is made up of 17 amino acids. Per the germline V gene, CDR1 is LNHDA and CDR2 is SQIVND (reference sequence).

This chain joins TRBV5-4 and TRBJ2-7; 16 bases line up with TRBD2. Trimming took 4 bases from V and 5 from J; bases not matched to a gene: 6. CDR1 and CDR2 from the germline V gene are SGHNT and YYREEE (reference sequence). This CDR3 has 16 amino acids. CDR3 nucleotide sequence: TGTGCCAGCAGCACGGGACTAGCGGGAGGGAATAACGAGCAGTACGTC. Protein sequence: CASSTGLAGGNNEQYV.

This sequence joins TRBV12-3 or TRBV12-4 and TRBJ1-1; 9 positions match TRBD1. The junction had 5 bases not matched to a gene; V was cut back by 5 bases and J by 7 bases. The CDR3 consists of 13 residues. The CDR3 nucleotides are TGTGCCAGCAGTGCGGGACAGGGTGTTGAAGCTTTCTTT. This codes for CASSAGQGVEAFF.

The genes are TRBV7-3 and TRBJ2-3, with TRBD2 as a possible D gene (6 bases). The V gene's germline CDR1 is SGHTA and CDR2 FQGTGA. This CDR3 region has 14 residues. The V and J ends lost 2 bases and 3 bases respectively, with 9 bases between them. CDR3 in DNA: TGTGCCAGCAGCTTATCCGGGAGTACAGATACGCAGTATTTT. This gives the protein CASSLSGSTDTQYF.

The genes are TRBV12-3 or TRBV12-4 and TRBJ1-1, with unresolved D. V lost 3 bases, J lost 8 bases, and 7 bases lay in between. This CDR3 comprises 11 residues. The CDR3 nucleotides read TGTGCCAGCAGTTTCCAAATCGAAGCTTTCTTT. Protein: CASSFQIEAFF.

V gene TRBV9 combines with J gene TRBJ1-2, with TRBD1 matching over 11 bases. V dropped 2 bases and J dropped 4; count of bases not matched to a gene: 4. Germline CDR1 SGDLS, CDR2 YYNGEE. This CDR3 region has 15 residues. CDR3 protein: CASSVDRGRAYGYTF. CDR3 nucleotides: TGTGCCAGCAGCGTGGACAGGGGGCGCGCCTATGGCTACACCTTC.

The chain links TRBV5-6 to TRBJ2-7; D perhaps matches TRBD2 (6 bases). The CDR3 is 15 residues long. Between the trimmed V and J ends, which lost 2 bases and 2 bases, there was a span of 14 bases. Germline values: CDR1 SGHDT, CDR2 YYEEEE. The CDR3 bases are TGTGCCAGCAGCTTTTGGGGCAGCGGGCCCTACGAGCAGTACGTC. It is translated as CASSFWGSGPYEQYV.

V is TRBV11-2 and J is TRBJ1-1; the D is unclear. There are 13 residues in the CDR3. The V end was cut by 1 base, the J end by 2 bases, with 5 bases between. Germline CDR1 and CDR2: SGHAT and FQNNGV. The CDR3 sequence is CASSLAGNTEAFF. Written as DNA, the CDR3 is TGTGCCAGCAGCTTAGCCGGTAACACTGAAGCTTTCTTT.

The CDR3 region is CASSLVGGGANNSPLHF. The CDR3 DNA is TGTGCCAGCAGCTTAGTAGGAGGGGGCGCCAATAATTCACCCCTCCACTTT. V usage is TRBV11-3 and J usage is TRBJ1-6, with 7 nucleotides matching TRBD1. The CDR3 has 17 residues. V shed 1 base, J shed 5 bases, and the junction held 8 bases outside the gene matches. Germline V gene lookup returns CDR1 SGHNT and CDR2 YENEEA.

The chain combines TRBV15 with TRBJ1-5; TRBD1 matches 8 bases. The V gene's germline CDR1 is LNHNV and CDR2 YYDKDF (reference sequence). This CDR3 is built from 19 residues. Trimming took 5 bases from V and 2 from J; bases not matched to a gene: 17. DNA of the CDR3: TGTGCCACCAGCGGCCAATATTCCAGGGGGCGCGGAGGCAATCAGCCCCAGCATTTT. It encodes CATSGQYSRGRGGNQPQHF.